This entry lists 20 T cell receptor beta chains sequenced from one sample in a study of cytomegalovirus exposure and HLA in healthy donors. Primers for the PCR totalled 60 Vbeta and 13 Jbeta. Clones were sequenced by immunoSEQ multiplex PCR, and TCRdb holds only the in-frame ones, with some missing. The table has about 110,000 clones, approximately 81% seen once; the top ten hold 2.2%. Specimen: PBMCs. The receptors here all came from a woman in her thirties in good health and CMV-seronegative.

The rearrangement joins TRBV28 to TRBJ2-3; a possible D gene is TRBD1 (6 bases). With 6 bases removed from V and 1 base from J, the gap between germline ends came to 14 bases. Germline V gene lookup returns CDR1 MDHEN and CDR2 SYDVKM. This CDR3 region has 15 residues. The CDR3 loop is CASSELQGRTDTQYF. The CDR3 DNA reads as TGTGCCAGCAGCGAGCTACAGGGACGCACAGATACGCAGTATTTT.

The chain employs TRBV10-1 and TRBJ2-5; D might be TRBD1 (6 bases). Trimming removed 2 bases from V and 1 base from J, with 11 bases in between. The CDR3 has 15 residues. The germline CDR1 and CDR2 sequences are WNHNN and SYGVQD (reference sequence). This CDR3 reads CASSETTGSQETQYF. CDR3 nucleotides: TGCGCCAGCAGTGAGACTACAGGGAGCCAAGAGACCCAGTACTTC.

The J gene is TRBJ2-1, the V gene TRBV30; D unresolved. The V end lost 0 bases, the J end lost 6 bases, and 9 bases lay between the germline ends. CDR1 is GTSNPN, CDR2 SVGIG, per germline (reference sequence). The CDR3 loop spans 13 amino acids. The CDR3 DNA reads TGTGCCTGGAGTGTAGATCTATCCAATGAGCAGTTCTTC. It codes for CAWSVDLSNEQFF.

This clone was counted only a few times. V gene TRBV13 combines with J gene TRBJ1-2; D gene unclear. The CDR3 is made up of 12 amino acids. Trimming cost V 2 bases and J 8 bases, with 9 bases left between them. Germline V gene lookup returns CDR1 PRHDT and CDR2 FYEKMQ (reference sequence). CDR3 bases: TGTGCCAGCAGCTTAAGTACAGAAGGCTACACCTTC. Encoded protein: CASSLSTEGYTF.

The rearrangement links TRBV5-8 to TRBJ2-7, with a tentative D call TRBD2 (6 bases). V was shortened by 7 bases and J by 3 bases, with 8 bases between the two germline ends. Germline V gene data show CDR1 as SGHTS and CDR2 as YDEGEE. This CDR3 is built from 11 residues. CDR3 coding DNA: TGTGCCAGCGAGGAGGGCTACGAGCAGTACTTC. This gives the protein CASEEGYEQYF.

The rearrangement joins TRBV4-1 to TRBJ2-7; 8 nucleotides match TRBD2. The CDR3 contains 18 residues. The trim removed 1 base at V and 5 bases at J, leaving 16 bases unmatched. Germline values: CDR1 MGHRA, CDR2 YSYEKL. Here the CDR3 reads CASSQGNWGGGRNDEQYF. The CDR3 nucleotides read TGCGCCAGCAGCCAAGGCAATTGGGGGGGCGGGAGGAACGACGAGCAGTACTTC.

This clone has a single count. This chain links TRBV19 with TRBJ1-1; maybe TRBD1 (5 bases). The V end lost 6 bases, the J end lost 0 bases, and 11 bases lay between the germline ends. Germline loops: CDR1 LNHDA, CDR2 SQIVND (reference sequence). The CDR3 runs 14 residues. CDR3 residues: CASSQGAVNTEAFF. As DNA, the CDR3 is TGTGCCAGTAGCCAAGGGGCGGTGAACACTGAAGCTTTCTTT.

The rearrangement uses TRBV5-4 and TRBJ1-1; D uncertain. From germline, CDR1 is SGHNT and CDR2 YYREEE (reference sequence). V was clipped by 4 bases and J by 0 bases, with 7 bases between them. The CDR3 totals 13 residues. The DNA of the CDR3 is TGTGCCAGCAGCGAGAAGATGAACACTGAAGCTTTCTTT. This encodes CASSEKMNTEAFF.

The V gene is TRBV5-4, the J gene TRBJ2-7, with 8 bases lining up with TRBD1. The V segment lost 3 bases and the J segment 4 bases; nucleotides outside the gene matches: 6. CDR3 length equals 14 residues. CDR1 is SGHNT, CDR2 YYREEE, per germline (reference sequence). The CDR3 bases are TGTGCCAGCAGCTCACGGGGACAGGTTTACGAGCAGTACTTC. Translated, it gives CASSSRGQVYEQYF. Variable domain in full (rest from reference TRBV5-4 and TRBJ2-7): ETGVTQSPTHLIKTRGQQVTLRCSSQSGHNTVSWYQQALGQGPQFIFQYYREEENGRGNFPPRFSGLQFPNYSSELNVNALELDDSALYLCASSSRGQVYEQYFGPGTRLTVT.

The chain recombines TRBV4-1 with TRBJ1-2; D is unresolved. From germline, CDR1 is MGHRA and CDR2 YSYEKL. Trimming pared 4 bases from V and 8 bases from J, leaving 14 bases between. This CDR3 is 13 amino acids long. CDR3 sequence (DNA): TGCGCCAGCAGCCCCTCGGACGGGGTCGGCTACACCTTC. Translating gives CASSPSDGVGYTF.

This clone was seen once. V is TRBV7-4 and J is TRBJ1-2; D is possibly TRBD1 (6 bases). V was cut by 5 bases and J by 2 bases, with 24 bases left in between. CDR1 is SGHVT and CDR2 is SQSDAQ in the germline V gene. The CDR3 consists of 18 residues. Here the CDR3 DNA reads TGTGCCAGCAGCCCCAGAATTAGACAGGTCCCGGGGAACTATGGCTACACCTTC. Residues: CASSPRIRQVPGNYGYTF.

V usage is TRBV28 and J usage is TRBJ2-7; D unresolved. V gave up 1 base and J gave up 4 bases, with 11 bases separating them. Germline values: CDR1 MDHEN, CDR2 SYDVKM. CDR3 length equals 14 residues. CDR3 sequence: CASSLYASTYEQYF. The CDR3 coding sequence is TGTGCCAGCAGTTTATATGCTAGTACTTACGAGCAGTACTTC.

This clone was seen more than once but under ten times. The chain carries TRBV19 and TRBJ2-5, with 13 bases identical to TRBD2. The V segment lost 3 bases and the J segment 2 bases; nucleotides outside the gene matches: 6. Germline CDR1 reads LNHDA; CDR2 reads SQIVND (reference sequence). The CDR3 is made up of 17 amino acids. The CDR3 is CASSMRGLAGRQETQYF. For the CDR3, the DNA is TGTGCCAGTAGTATGAGGGGACTAGCGGGACGTCAAGAGACCCAGTACTTC.

As to this clone: This same CDR3 is encoded by further DNA sequences in the sample. This chain connects TRBV10-3 to TRBJ2-3; TRBD1 agrees at 10 bases. V was pared by 2 bases and J by 9 bases, with 11 bases of the junction left unmatched. This CDR3 is built from 16 residues. Germline V lookup: CDR1 ENHRY, CDR2 SYGVKD. CDR3 sequence reads: CAISEPRRQGAKTQYF. In nucleotides, the CDR3 is TGTGCCATCAGTGAGCCTCGGAGACAGGGGGCGAAGACGCAGTATTTT.

Only a few counts were recorded for this clone. This chain joins TRBV4-2 and TRBJ2-5; no definite D call. Looked up from germline, CDR1 is LGHNA and CDR2 is YNFKEQ. This CDR3 contains 15 residues. V was clipped by 3 bases and J by 1 base, with 12 bases between them. CDR3: CASSQSPGPQETQYF. The CDR3 region has the DNA TGTGCCAGCAGCCAGAGTCCGGGTCCCCAAGAGACCCAGTACTTC.

This chain connects TRBV5-1 to TRBJ2-2; tentatively, D is TRBD2 (6 bases). Trimming cost V 0 bases and J 0 bases, with 6 bases left between them. CDR3 length equals 15 residues. Germline CDR1 is SGHRS and CDR2 is YFSETQ. The CDR3 reads CASSLGLANTGELFF. The CDR3 DNA is TGCGCCAGCAGCTTGGGACTAGCGAACACCGGGGAGCTGTTTTTT.

This sequence joins TRBV5-1 and TRBJ1-2; the match to TRBD1 covers 8 bases. Germline CDR1 and CDR2: SGHRS and YFSETQ. Trimming cost V 5 bases and J 3 bases; bases outside gene matches: 9. The CDR3 sequence is 15 residues long. In nucleotides, the CDR3 is TGCGCCAGCAGACCAATGCAGGGGGCTGACTATGGCTACACCTTC. It is translated as CASRPMQGADYGYTF.

The genes are TRBV11-2 and TRBJ2-7; TRBD1 might be the D (6 bases). The CDR3 length is 12 residues. The germline V gene encodes CDR1 SGHAT and CDR2 FQNNGV. Trimming pared 5 bases from V and 4 bases from J, leaving 9 bases between. The CDR3 region is CASSPQGYEQYF. As DNA, the CDR3 is TGTGCCAGCAGCCCCCAGGGGTACGAGCAGTACTTC.

The chain has TRBV28 and TRBJ1-2; the match to TRBD1 covers 9 bases. The CDR3 is 17 residues long. The germline CDR1 and CDR2 sequences are MDHEN and SYDVKM. V trimming: 5 bases; J trimming: 3 bases; junction bases outside the gene matches: 13. The CDR3 loop is CASSPDRGELVDYGYTF. CDR3 DNA: TGTGCCAGCAGTCCGGACAGGGGTGAGCTCGTCGACTATGGCTACACCTTC.

Note on this clone: Germline and junction disagree at one end, which may indicate a read error. The chain links TRBV7-9 to TRBJ2-7; no clear D. Germline values: CDR1 SEHNR, CDR2 FQNEAQ (reference sequence). This CDR3 is built from 11 residues. The CDR3 DNA sequence: TGTTCCAGCAGCTTAAGCGACGAGCAGTACTTC. Amino acid sequence: CSSSLSDEQYF. Drawing the rest from reference TRBV7-9 and TRBJ2-7, the complete variable domain is DTGVSQNPRHKITKRGQNVTFRCDPISEHNRLYWYRQTLGQGPEFLTYFQNEAQLEKSRLLSDRFSAERPKGSFSTLEIQRTEQGDSAMYLCSSSLSDEQYFGPGTRLTVT.